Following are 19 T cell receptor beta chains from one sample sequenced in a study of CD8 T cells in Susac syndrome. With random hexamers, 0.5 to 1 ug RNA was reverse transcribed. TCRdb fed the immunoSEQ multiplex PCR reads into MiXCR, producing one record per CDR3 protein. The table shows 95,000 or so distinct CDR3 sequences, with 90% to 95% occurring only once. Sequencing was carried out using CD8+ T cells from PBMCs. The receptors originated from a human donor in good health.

CDR3 coding DNA: TGTGCCACCAGTGATTTGTACACTCCAGATACGCAGTATTTT. Its protein product is CATSDLYTPDTQYF. The chain has TRBV24-1 and TRBJ2-3; D is ambiguous. CDR1 and CDR2 (germline): KGHDR, SFDVKD. The CDR3 is 14 residues long. V was pared by 0 bases and J by 4 bases, with 7 bases between.

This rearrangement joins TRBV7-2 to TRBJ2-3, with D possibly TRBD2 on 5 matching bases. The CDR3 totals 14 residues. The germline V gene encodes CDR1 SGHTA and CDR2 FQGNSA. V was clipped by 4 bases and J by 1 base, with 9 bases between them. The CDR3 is CASSWVGGTDTQYF. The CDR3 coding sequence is TGTGCCAGCAGCTGGGTGGGAGGCACAGATACGCAGTATTTT.

Here the CDR3 DNA reads TGTGCCAGCAGTTCCACAGGGGTCGGAAACACCATATATTTT. Its protein is CASSSTGVGNTIYF. The chain is built from TRBV12-3 or TRBV12-4 and TRBJ1-3, with 7 bases that match TRBD1. The J segment lost 4 bases and the V segment lost 4 bases, leaving 4 bases of the junction unmatched. This CDR3 is 14 amino acids long.

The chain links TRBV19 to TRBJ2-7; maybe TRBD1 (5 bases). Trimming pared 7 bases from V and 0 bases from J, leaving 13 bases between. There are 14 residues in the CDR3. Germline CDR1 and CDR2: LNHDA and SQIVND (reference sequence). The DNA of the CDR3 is TGTGCCAGTAAGTCAGGGCCGGCCTCCTACGAGCAGTACTTC. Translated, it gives CASKSGPASYEQYF.

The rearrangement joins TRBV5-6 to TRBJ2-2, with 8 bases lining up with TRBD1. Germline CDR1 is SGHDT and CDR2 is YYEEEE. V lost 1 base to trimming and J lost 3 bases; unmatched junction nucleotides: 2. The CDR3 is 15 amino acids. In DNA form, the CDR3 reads TGTGCCAGCAGCTTGCTGACAGGGGACACCGGGGAGCTGTTTTTT. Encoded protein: CASSLLTGDTGELFF.

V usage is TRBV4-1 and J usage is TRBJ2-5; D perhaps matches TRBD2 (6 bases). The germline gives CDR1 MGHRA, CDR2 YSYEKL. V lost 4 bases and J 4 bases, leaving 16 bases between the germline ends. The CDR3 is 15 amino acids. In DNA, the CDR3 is TGCGCCAGCAGCCTAGCGGCCACCCCGAGAGAGACCCAGTACTTC. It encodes CASSLAATPRETQYF.

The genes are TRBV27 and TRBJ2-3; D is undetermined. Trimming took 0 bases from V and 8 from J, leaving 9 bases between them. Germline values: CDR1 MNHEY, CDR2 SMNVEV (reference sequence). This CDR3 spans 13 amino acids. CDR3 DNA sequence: TGTGCCAGCAGTTTATCGGCTTGGGGTACGCAGTATTTT. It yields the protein CASSLSAWGTQYF.

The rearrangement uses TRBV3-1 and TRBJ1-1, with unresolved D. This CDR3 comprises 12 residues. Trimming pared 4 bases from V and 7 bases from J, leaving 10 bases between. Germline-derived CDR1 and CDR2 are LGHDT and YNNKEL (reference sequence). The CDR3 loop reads CASSPAGGEAFF. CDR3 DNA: TGTGCCAGCAGCCCAGCGGGAGGTGAAGCTTTCTTT. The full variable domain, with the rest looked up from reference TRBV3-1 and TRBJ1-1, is DTAVSQTPKYLVTQMGNDKSIKCEQNLGHDTMYWYKQDSKKFLKIMFSYNNKELIINETVPNRFSPKSPDKAHLNLHINSLELGDSAVYFCASSPAGGEAFFGQGTRLTVV.

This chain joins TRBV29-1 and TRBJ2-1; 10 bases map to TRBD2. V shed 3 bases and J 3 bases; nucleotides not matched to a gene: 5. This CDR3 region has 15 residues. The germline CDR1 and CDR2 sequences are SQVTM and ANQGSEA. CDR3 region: CSVEVAGGIYNEQFF. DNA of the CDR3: TGCAGCGTTGAGGTAGCGGGGGGCATCTACAATGAGCAGTTCTTC.

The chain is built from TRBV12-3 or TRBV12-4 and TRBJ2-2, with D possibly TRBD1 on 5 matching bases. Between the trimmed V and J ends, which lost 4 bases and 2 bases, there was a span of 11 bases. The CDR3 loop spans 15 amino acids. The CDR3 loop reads CASSWVQVNTGELFF. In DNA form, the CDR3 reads TGTGCCAGCAGTTGGGTACAGGTTAACACCGGGGAGCTGTTTTTT.

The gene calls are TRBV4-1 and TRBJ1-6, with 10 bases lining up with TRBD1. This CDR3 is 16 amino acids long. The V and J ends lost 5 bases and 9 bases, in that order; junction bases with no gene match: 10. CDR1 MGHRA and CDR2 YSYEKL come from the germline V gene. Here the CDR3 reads CASSSRQGTGASPLHF. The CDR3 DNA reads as TGCGCCAGCAGCTCCCGTCAGGGGACAGGGGCTTCACCCCTCCACTTT.

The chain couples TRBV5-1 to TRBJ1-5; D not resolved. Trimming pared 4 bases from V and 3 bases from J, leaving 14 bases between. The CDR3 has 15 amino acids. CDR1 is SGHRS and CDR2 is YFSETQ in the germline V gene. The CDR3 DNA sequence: TGCGCCAGCAGCATAGCCGGGCCTCACAATCAGCCCCAGCATTTT. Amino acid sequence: CASSIAGPHNQPQHF.

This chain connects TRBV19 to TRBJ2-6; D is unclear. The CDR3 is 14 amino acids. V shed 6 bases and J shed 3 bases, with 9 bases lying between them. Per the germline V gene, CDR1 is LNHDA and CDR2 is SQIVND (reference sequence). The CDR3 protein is CASRDWVGANVLTF. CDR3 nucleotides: TGTGCCAGTAGAGATTGGGTTGGGGCCAACGTCCTGACTTTC.

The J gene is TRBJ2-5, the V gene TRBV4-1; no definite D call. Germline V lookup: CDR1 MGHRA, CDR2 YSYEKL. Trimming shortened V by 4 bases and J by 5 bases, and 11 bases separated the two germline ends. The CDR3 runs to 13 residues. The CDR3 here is CASSPRAGETQYF. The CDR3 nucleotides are TGCGCCAGCAGCCCTCGTGCCGGGGAGACCCAGTACTTC.

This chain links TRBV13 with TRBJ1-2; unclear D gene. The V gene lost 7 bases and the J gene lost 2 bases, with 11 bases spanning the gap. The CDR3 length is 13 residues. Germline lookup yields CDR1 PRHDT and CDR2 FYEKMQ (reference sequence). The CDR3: CASNDLGNYGYTF. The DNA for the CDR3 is TGTGCCAGCAATGACTTGGGGAACTATGGCTACACCTTC.

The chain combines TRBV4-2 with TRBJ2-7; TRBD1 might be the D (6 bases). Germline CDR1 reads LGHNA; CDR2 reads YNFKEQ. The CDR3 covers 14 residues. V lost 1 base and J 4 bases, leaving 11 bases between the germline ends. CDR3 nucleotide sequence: TGTGCCAGCAGCCAAGTCGGACAGCCATACGAGCAGTACTTC. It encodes CASSQVGQPYEQYF.

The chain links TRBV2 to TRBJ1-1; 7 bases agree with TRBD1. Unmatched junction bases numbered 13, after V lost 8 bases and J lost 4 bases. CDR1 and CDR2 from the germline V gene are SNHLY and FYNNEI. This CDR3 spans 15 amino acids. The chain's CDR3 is CASRSRRGLATEAFF. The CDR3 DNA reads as TGTGCCAGCCGGTCCCGGAGGGGGCTGGCCACTGAAGCTTTCTTT.

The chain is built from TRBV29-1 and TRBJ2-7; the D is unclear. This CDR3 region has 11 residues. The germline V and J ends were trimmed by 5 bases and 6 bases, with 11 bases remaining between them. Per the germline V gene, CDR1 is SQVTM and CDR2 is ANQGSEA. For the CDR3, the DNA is TGCAGCGTTCCGGAAGGACGCGAGCAGTACTTC. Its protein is CSVPEGREQYF.

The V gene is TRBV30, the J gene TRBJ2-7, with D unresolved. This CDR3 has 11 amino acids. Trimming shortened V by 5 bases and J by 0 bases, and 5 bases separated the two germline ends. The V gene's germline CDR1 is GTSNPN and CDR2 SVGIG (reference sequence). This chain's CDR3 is CAWDNSYEQYF. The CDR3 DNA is TGTGCCTGGGACAACTCCTACGAGCAGTACTTC.